These 7 T cell receptor beta chains were all obtained from the same sample, sequenced in a study of T cells in localized non-small cell lung cancer. Some clones are missing from TCRdb's copy, which holds only in-frame ones; the method was immunoSEQ multiplex PCR. The sample has about 2,800 clones, about 32% seen once; the top ten hold more than 10%. Specimen: normal lung tissue next to the tumor, collected before any cancer treatment. The receptors stem from a man aged 40 to 69 with stage I lung adenocarcinoma.

The J gene is TRBJ2-5, the V gene TRBV9, with a tentative D call TRBD2 (6 bases). Germline V gene lookup returns CDR1 SGDLS and CDR2 YYNGEE. This CDR3 is built from 13 residues. V was shortened by 6 bases and J by 3 bases, with 12 bases between the two germline ends. As DNA, the CDR3 is TGTGCCAGCACCCCTTGGGGGGAAGAGACCCAGTACTTC. It translates to CASTPWGEETQYF.

This clone turned up a few times. The CDR3 nucleotides read TGCGCCAGCAGCCAAGAATTAGGTAATGAGCAGTTCTTC. This translates into CASSQELGNEQFF. The V and J genes are TRBV1 and TRBJ2-1. TRBV1 is recorded as a pseudogene. The CDR3 has 13 amino acids.

J is TRBJ2-1 and V is TRBV10-3; 10 positions match TRBD1. Per germline, CDR1 ENHRY and CDR2 SYGVKD. V gave up 10 bases and J gave up 9 bases; unmatched junction bases: 15. The CDR3 runs 15 residues. The CDR3 sequence is CATSHPGQGNSEQFF. The CDR3 DNA reads TGTGCCACTTCTCATCCGGGACAGGGGAATAGTGAGCAGTTCTTC.

The rearrangement joins TRBV19 to TRBJ1-5; 8 nucleotides agree with TRBD1. Germline CDR1 is LNHDA and CDR2 is SQIVND (reference sequence). V trimming: 6 bases; J trimming: 7 bases; junction bases outside the gene matches: 11. There are 15 residues in the CDR3. The CDR3 DNA follows: TGTGCCAGTAGCTTCCTTCAGGGGGCTCTCCAGCCCCAGCATTTT. As protein: CASSFLQGALQPQHF.

The chain carries TRBV30 and TRBJ1-1, with 8 bases identical to TRBD1. The CDR3 is made up of 14 amino acids. V lost 2 bases to trimming and J lost 12 bases; unmatched junction nucleotides: 14. CDR1 GTSNPN and CDR2 SVGIG come from the germline V gene (reference sequence). The CDR3 DNA follows: TGTGCCTGGAGTACTACAGGGGGGGAGGGTATTTCTTTCTTT. Its protein is CAWSTTGGEGISFF. Variable domain in full (rest from reference TRBV30 and TRBJ1-1): SQTIHQWPATLVQPVGSPLSLECTVEGTSNPNLYWYRQAAGRGLQLLFYSVGIGQISSEVPQNLSASRPQDRQFILSSKKLLLSDSGFYLCAWSTTGGEGISFFGQGTRLTVV.

V gene TRBV4-1 combines with J gene TRBJ2-3; D gene uncertain. CDR1 and CDR2 from the germline V gene are MGHRA and YSYEKL. The CDR3 runs to 15 residues. The V end was cut by 0 bases, the J end by 4 bases, with 11 bases between. CDR3 loop: CASSQDGRTSDTQYF. In DNA, the CDR3 is TGCGCCAGCAGCCAAGATGGTCGGACCTCAGATACGCAGTATTTT.

V is TRBV19 and J is TRBJ1-1; 7 nucleotides match TRBD1. Germline-derived CDR1 and CDR2 are LNHDA and SQIVND (reference sequence). The CDR3 runs 14 residues. Trimming cost V 7 bases and J 5 bases; bases outside gene matches: 10. The CDR3 DNA sequence: TGTGCCAGTACCTCCGGGACAGTCCTTACTGAAGCTTTCTTT. Amino acids: CASTSGTVLTEAFF.